This T cell receptor beta chain was captured by sequencing in a study of blood T cells in healthy people across ages. Whole-study results and caveats: Naive and antigen-experienced cells were not separated, limiting conclusive comparison. With naive T cell percentage, TCR beta diversity showed a strong correlation.

As for this clonotype: Its target is not known.

Peripheral blood was drawn, around 9.3 milliliters per donor. Using a J-beta primer mix together with a sample-barcoded 5' primer, a second PCR was run for roughly 6 to 12 cycles. A 12-random-nucleotide template-switch adaptor tagged each cDNA molecule. TCRdb fed the 5' RACE reads into MiXCR, producing one record per CDR3 protein. The sample has about 1.6 million distinct CDR3 sequences; about 31% are singletons. Source material: blood. The TCR was taken from a woman in her twenties or thirties in good health.

The CDR3 spells CASSLGETPFAEAFF. The CDR3 nucleotides read TGTGCCAGCAGCTTAGGTGAGACCCCGTTCGCTGAAGCTTTCTTT. The chain links TRBV7-9 to TRBJ1-1; no definite D call. The CDR3 totals 15 residues. Between the trimmed V and J ends, which lost 1 base and 6 bases, there was a span of 15 bases. The germline V gene encodes CDR1 SEHNR and CDR2 FQNEAQ (reference sequence).